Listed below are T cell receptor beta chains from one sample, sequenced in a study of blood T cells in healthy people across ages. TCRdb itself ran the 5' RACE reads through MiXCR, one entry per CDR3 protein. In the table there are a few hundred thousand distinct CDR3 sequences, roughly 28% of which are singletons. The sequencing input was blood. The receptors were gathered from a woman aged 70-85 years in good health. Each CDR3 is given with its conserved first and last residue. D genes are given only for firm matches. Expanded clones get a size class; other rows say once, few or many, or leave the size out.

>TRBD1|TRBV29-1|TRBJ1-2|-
CSVRDRDGYTF
TGCAGCGTGCGGGACAGAGATGGCTACACCTTC
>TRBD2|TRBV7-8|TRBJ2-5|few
CASSFSGGASSQYF
TGTGCCAGCAGCTTTTCGGGGGGGGCCTCGTCCCAGTACTTC
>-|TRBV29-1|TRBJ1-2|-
CSVAGDLRNGYTF
TGCAGCGTCGCAGGGGATCTTAGGAATGGCTACACCTTC
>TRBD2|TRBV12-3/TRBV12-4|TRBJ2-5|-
CASREASGGPPVF
TGTGCCAGCAGGGAGGCTAGCGGGGGGCCGCCCGTCTTC
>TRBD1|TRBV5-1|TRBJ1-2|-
CASSTGQATNYGYTF
TGCGCCAGCAGCACCGGACAGGCCACTAACTATGGCTACACCTTC
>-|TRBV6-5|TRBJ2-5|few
CASSYVVQETQYF
TGTGCCAGCAGTTACGTGGTACAAGAGACCCAGTACTTC
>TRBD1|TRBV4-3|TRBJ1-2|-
CASSQEQGDGYTF
TGCGCCAGCAGCCAAGAACAGGGGGATGGCTACACCTTC
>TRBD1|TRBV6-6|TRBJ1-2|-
CASTRQGDGYTF
TGTGCCAGCACTCGACAGGGGGACGGCTACACCTTC
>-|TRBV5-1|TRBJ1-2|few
CASSKAGTNYGYTF
TGCGCCAGCAGCAAAGCAGGGACTAACTATGGCTACACCTTC
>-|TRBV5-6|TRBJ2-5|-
CASSFGTKETQYF
TGTGCCAGCAGCTTCGGGACGAAAGAGACCCAGTACTTC
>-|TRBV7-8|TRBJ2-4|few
CASSSFTGIQYF
TGTGCCAGCAGCTCATTCACGGGTATCCAGTACTTC
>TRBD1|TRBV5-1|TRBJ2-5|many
CASSPGQGRETQYF
TGTGCCAGCAGTCCAGGACAGGGGAGAGAGACCCAGTACTTC